This passage covers 14 T cell receptor beta chains from one sample sequenced in a study of molecular identifiers for immune sequencing clone quantification. TCRdb reprocessed the PCR reads via MiXCR and lists one record per CDR3 protein. The sample yields 350,000 or so distinct CDR3 sequences, 20% to 25% seen once. The specimen sequenced was naive CD8+ T cells from blood, with Jurkat cell RNA spiked in. Sample subset: FACS-sorted CD8+CD4-CCR7+CD45RA+ naive T cells. These receptor sequences come from a human donor in good health. Some libraries in this study had Jurkat cell RNA spiked in.

The table lists this clonotype with many counts. V and J are TRBV12-3 or TRBV12-4 and TRBJ2-3, with 15 bases aligning to TRBD2. V lost 5 bases to trimming and J lost 3 bases; unmatched junction nucleotides: 9. This CDR3 region has 18 residues. The CDR3: CASSPWTSGGGQTDTQYF. CDR3 DNA sequence: TGTGCCAGCAGTCCGTGGACTAGCGGGGGGGGGCAGACAGATACGCAGTATTTT.

In its sample, this clonotype was seen many times. The V gene is TRBV4-3, the J gene TRBJ2-7, with D unresolved. Germline lookup yields CDR1 LGHNA and CDR2 YSLEER. V was clipped by 0 bases and J by 1 base, with 10 bases between them. The CDR3 runs to 15 residues. The CDR3 reads CASSQEASASYEQYF. The CDR3 DNA reads TGCGCCAGCAGCCAAGAGGCCAGCGCTTCCTACGAGCAGTACTTC.

Ten or more counts support this clonotype. The rearrangement joins TRBV2 to TRBJ2-5, with TRBD2 matching 11 bases. This CDR3 is 16 amino acids long. The ends lost 3 bases at V and 2 bases at J; junction bases unmatched: 5. Germline CDR1 is SNHLY and CDR2 is FYNNEI. DNA of the CDR3: TGTGCCAGCAGTGATAGACTAGCGGGGAATCAAGAGACCCAGTACTTC. It is translated as CASSDRLAGNQETQYF. Full variable domain (rest looked up from reference TRBV2 and TRBJ2-5): EPEVTQTPSHQVTQMGQEVILRCVPISNHLYFYWYRQILGQKVEFLVSFYNNEISEKSEIFDDQFSVERPDGSNFTLKIRSTKLEDSAMYFCASSDRLAGNQETQYFGPGTRLLVL.

The chain is built from TRBV10-3 and TRBJ2-7; 9 bases map to TRBD2. The V gene's germline CDR1 is ENHRY and CDR2 SYGVKD. V was pared by 0 bases and J by 4 bases, with 13 bases of the junction left unmatched. CDR3 size: 18 residues. Here the CDR3 DNA reads TGTGCCATCAGTGAGTCGCTAGCGGGATCCTTCACCCCGTACGAGCAGTACTTC. Translating it yields CAISESLAGSFTPYEQYF.

The chain combines TRBV4-1 with TRBJ1-6; maybe TRBD1 (5 bases). This CDR3 is built from 17 residues. The germline gives CDR1 MGHRA, CDR2 YSYEKL. V was cut by 0 bases and J by 5 bases, with 14 bases left in between. The CDR3 region has the DNA TGCGCCAGCAGCCAAGAAATTGCAGGGATCCATAATTCACCCCTCCACTTT. This sequence encodes CASSQEIAGIHNSPLHF.

A remark on this clonotype: One base away lies a much larger clone, so this may be a sequencing read error. As the CDR3 is not closed by the conserved phenylalanine or tryptophan, this likely results from a read error. The gene calls are TRBV20-1 and TRBJ1-1; D remains unclear. Germline V lookup: CDR1 DFQATT, CDR2 SNEGSKA (reference sequence). The CDR3 sequence is 13 residues long. V lost 0 bases to trimming and J lost 2 bases, with 7 bases between them. CDR3: CSARDGLNTEAFL. CDR3 DNA: TGCAGTGCTAGAGACGGCTTAAACACTGAAGCTTTCTTA.

This clonotype was counted only a few times. V is TRBV10-1 and J is TRBJ2-4; D is perhaps TRBD1 (6 bases). Germline V CDR1 and CDR2: WNHNN, SYGVQD (reference sequence). The CDR3 is made up of 15 amino acids. Trimming shortened V by 6 bases and J by 0 bases, and 12 bases separated the two germline ends. CDR3 in amino acids: CASRDRRLAKNIQYF. The CDR3 region has the DNA TGCGCCAGCAGGGACAGAAGACTAGCCAAAAACATTCAGTACTTC.

This clonotype showed up many times. The rearrangement uses TRBV5-4 and TRBJ2-7; D tentatively fits TRBD1 or TRBD2 (5 bases each). V lost 3 bases, J lost 4 bases, and 14 bases lay in between. CDR1 and CDR2 from the germline V gene are SGHNT and YYREEE (reference sequence). The CDR3 totals 14 residues. The CDR3 bases are TGTGCCAGCAGCTCCCGGGACCTGATGTACGAGCAGTACTTC. Protein sequence: CASSSRDLMYEQYF.

The chain combines TRBV13 with TRBJ1-5; D gene ambiguous. Germline CDR1 and CDR2: PRHDT and FYEKMQ (reference sequence). The CDR3 loop spans 15 amino acids. V was shortened by 3 bases and J by 1 base, with 10 bases between the two germline ends. As DNA, the CDR3 is TGTGCCAGCAGCTTGGGGATCTTAAGCAATCAGCCCCAGCATTTT. Translated: CASSLGILSNQPQHF.

Many counts were recorded for this clonotype. CDR3: CASTNPRETYEQYF. The DNA of the CDR3 is TGTGCCAGCACCAACCCCCGGGAAACCTACGAGCAGTACTTC. This chain uses TRBV5-6 with TRBJ2-7; tentative D call: TRBD2 (5 bases). This CDR3 has 14 residues. Germline CDR1 reads SGHDT; CDR2 reads YYEEEE. Trimming stripped 6 bases from V and 2 bases from J, with 15 bases between.

The CDR3 is CASSRGWPAGASTDTQYF. DNA for the CDR3: TGCGCCAGCAGCCGAGGATGGCCGGCGGGGGCAAGCACAGATACGCAGTATTTT. This sequence joins TRBV4-1 and TRBJ2-3; TRBD2 is a possible D gene (7 bases). The germline V gene has CDR1 MGHRA and CDR2 YSYEKL. V was cut by 4 bases and J by 0 bases, with 20 bases left in between. The CDR3 length is 18 residues.

This clonotype occurred many times. The rearrangement joins TRBV11-2 to TRBJ2-3, with no clear D. V was cut by 2 bases and J by 4 bases, with 7 bases left in between. Looked up from germline, CDR1 is SGHAT and CDR2 is FQNNGV. The CDR3 extends over 13 amino acids. DNA for the CDR3: TGTGCCAGCAGCTTAATGGCAGCAGATACGCAGTATTTT. Translation: CASSLMAADTQYF.

This clonotype occurred many times. The chain has TRBV15 and TRBJ2-7; 7 bases line up with TRBD1. This CDR3 has 13 amino acids. V shed 5 bases, J shed 4 bases, and the junction held 5 bases outside the gene matches. Germline values: CDR1 LNHNV, CDR2 YYDKDF (reference sequence). The CDR3, as DNA: TGTGCCACCAGCGAATACAGGGGTTACGAGCAGTACTTC. This gives the protein CATSEYRGYEQYF.

J is TRBJ1-1 and V is TRBV3-1; D remains unclear. V was shortened by 3 bases and J by 2 bases, with 4 bases between the two germline ends. The CDR3 runs 12 residues. The germline V gene has CDR1 LGHDT and CDR2 YNNKEL (reference sequence). The CDR3 DNA sequence: TGTGCCAGCAGCCATGGCAACACTGAAGCTTTCTTT. Residues: CASSHGNTEAFF.